These 19 T cell receptor beta chains originate from one sample sequenced in a study of shared T cell receptors in the human thymus. Clones were sequenced by immunoSEQ multiplex PCR, and TCRdb holds only the in-frame ones, with some missing. Among 72,000 or so clones listed, 90% to 95% were seen once. Input material: thymocytes. These receptors all come from a human donor.

The chain has TRBV5-8 and TRBJ1-2; D gene unclear. The V end was cut by 0 bases, the J end by 4 bases, with 10 bases between. The CDR3 length is 14 residues. Germline CDR1 and CDR2: SGHTS and YDEGEE. The CDR3 reads CASSLDPRPYGYTF. CDR3 nucleotides: TGTGCCAGCAGCTTGGATCCCAGGCCCTATGGCTACACCTTC.

The chain is built from TRBV4-1 and TRBJ1-6; D gene unclear. V lost 1 base and J lost 9, with 13 bases in between. Germline V gene data show CDR1 as MGHRA and CDR2 as YSYEKL. The CDR3 is 15 residues long. CDR3 region: CASSQGLTDTSPLHF. The CDR3 DNA reads as TGCGCCAGCAGCCAAGGTCTAACAGACACTTCACCCCTCCACTTT.

The chain carries TRBV5-1 and TRBJ2-7; maybe TRBD1 (5 bases). Deletions cut 4 bases from V and 6 bases from J, with 17 bases between. Germline V gene data show CDR1 as SGHRS and CDR2 as YFSETQ. The CDR3 has 14 residues. CDR3 amino acids: CASSVDSFRVEQYF. CDR3 DNA: TGCGCCAGCAGCGTCGACAGTTTTCGGGTCGAGCAGTACTTC.

This chain connects TRBV14 to TRBJ1-2; D uncertain. Looked up from germline, CDR1 is SGHDN and CDR2 is FVKESK. The CDR3 is 14 amino acids. Trimming left V 3 bases short and J 3 bases short, with 11 bases between. Written as DNA, the CDR3 is TGTGCCAGCAGCCAGGGTGGGCACGACTATGGCTACACCTTC. Translated: CASSQGGHDYGYTF. The complete variable domain, with remaining parts taken from reference TRBV14 and TRBJ1-2, reads EAGVTQFPSHSVIEKGQTVTLRCDPISGHDNLYWYRRVMGKEIKFLLHFVKESKQDESGMPNNRFLAERTGGTYSTLKVQPAELEDSGVYFCASSQGGHDYGYTFGSGTRLTVV.

The chain recombines TRBV28 with TRBJ2-2; TRBD1 matches at 7 bases. The V gene's germline CDR1 is MDHEN and CDR2 SYDVKM. The CDR3 runs 15 residues. The V gene end was trimmed by 5 bases and the J gene end by 5 bases; junction bases not matched to a gene: 8. The CDR3 region has the DNA TGTGCCAGCAGTCTGACAGGGTGGCGGACCGGGGAGCTGTTTTTT. It is translated as CASSLTGWRTGELFF.

CDR3 sequence (DNA): TGCGCCAGCAGCCAAGAACCCGGGACAGGGAACTACGAGCAGTACTTC. Protein: CASSQEPGTGNYEQYF. The chain joins TRBV4-1 to TRBJ2-7; 9 bases fit TRBD1. Germline V gene lookup returns CDR1 MGHRA and CDR2 YSYEKL. The CDR3 sequence is 16 residues long. The junction had 6 bases not matched to a gene; V was cut back by 0 bases and J by 3 bases.

The chain links TRBV7-9 to TRBJ1-1; the D is unclear. CDR1 SEHNR and CDR2 FQNEAQ come from the germline V gene (reference sequence). The length of the CDR3 is 15 residues. V was pared by 2 bases and J by 1 base, with 11 bases between. CDR3 coding DNA: TGTGCCAGCAGCTTAATTACGGGGTCGAACACTGAAGCTTTCTTT. This sequence encodes CASSLITGSNTEAFF.

V and J are TRBV7-7 and TRBJ2-1; weak D call: TRBD1 (5 bases). Trimming pared 5 bases from V and 3 bases from J, leaving 8 bases between. Germline loops: CDR1 SSHAT, CDR2 FNYEAQ (reference sequence). CDR3 length: 13 amino acids. The CDR3 sequence: CASSPTGYNEQFF. The CDR3 DNA follows: TGTGCCAGCAGCCCCACAGGCTACAATGAGCAGTTCTTC.

The chain links TRBV19 to TRBJ2-2; TRBD1 matches 8 bases. Losses at the gene ends were 10 bases for V and 7 bases for J; bases not matched to a gene: 8. This CDR3 has 13 residues. The V gene's germline CDR1 is LNHDA and CDR2 SQIVND (reference sequence). CDR3 protein: CATLRGPDGELFF. The CDR3 bases are TGTGCCACCCTCAGGGGGCCGGACGGGGAGCTGTTTTTT.

The rearrangement links TRBV4-2 to TRBJ2-7; 11 nucleotides align to TRBD1. The junction had 2 bases not matched to a gene; V was cut back by 1 base and J by 3 bases. Germline CDR1 LGHNA, CDR2 YNFKEQ. The CDR3 length is 15 residues. The CDR3 nucleotides read TGTGCCAGCAGCCAAGGGGACAGGGGGAACTACGAGCAGTACTTC. Residues: CASSQGDRGNYEQYF.

The J gene is TRBJ2-3, the V gene TRBV7-3; D is unresolved. This CDR3 has 14 residues. V was cut by 3 bases and J by 4 bases, with 11 bases left in between. The germline V gene encodes CDR1 SGHTA and CDR2 FQGTGA. The CDR3 loop is CASSFSDPPDTQYF. The CDR3 DNA is TGTGCCAGCAGCTTTTCCGACCCCCCAGATACGCAGTATTTT.

This clone came up once. The chain's CDR3 is CASSYSNWGMNTEAFF. CDR3 sequence (DNA): TGTGCCAGCAGTTACTCGAACTGGGGGATGAACACTGAAGCTTTCTTT. V and J are TRBV6-5 and TRBJ1-1; maybe TRBD1 (5 bases). The ends were cut back, 0 bases at V and 0 bases at J, with 11 bases in the middle. The CDR3 covers 16 residues. Germline loops: CDR1 MNHEY, CDR2 SVGAGI.

The V call is TRBV25-1, the J call TRBJ2-3; TRBD1 might be the D (6 bases). Trimming cost V 4 bases and J 2 bases, with 19 bases left between them. Germline-derived CDR1 and CDR2 are MGHDK and SYGVNS. The CDR3 consists of 17 residues. In DNA, the CDR3 is TGTGCCAGCAGTGGGTCCGGACAGCCTATGACCACAGATACGCAGTATTTT. Translation gives CASSGSGQPMTTDTQYF.

This chain connects TRBV23-1 to TRBJ2-1, with TRBD2 matching over 8 bases. TRBV23-1 is an open reading frame whose function is uncertain. This CDR3 is built from 18 residues. J was trimmed by 5 bases and V by 4 bases; bases with no gene match: 16. The chain's CDR3 is CASSPPYLQRGNHNEQFF. The DNA for the CDR3 is TGCGCCAGCAGTCCCCCTTACCTCCAGCGGGGGAACCACAATGAGCAGTTCTTC.

The chain combines TRBV28 with TRBJ2-5; TRBD1 matches at 10 bases. CDR3 length equals 18 residues. CDR1 and CDR2 from the germline V gene are MDHEN and SYDVKM. J was trimmed by 4 bases and V by 3 bases; bases with no gene match: 14. Here the CDR3 reads CASSFGASRTGGLETQYF. The CDR3 bases are TGTGCCAGCAGTTTTGGGGCCTCAAGGACAGGGGGTTTAGAGACCCAGTACTTC.

The V call is TRBV28, the J call TRBJ2-7; 10 bases map to TRBD1. The V gene end was trimmed by 5 bases and the J gene end by 2 bases; junction bases not matched to a gene: 6. The germline V gene has CDR1 MDHEN and CDR2 SYDVKM. CDR3 length: 15 amino acids. The CDR3 DNA reads TGTGCCAGCAGTATGGACAGGGGGTCTACCTACGAGCAGTACTTC. Translation: CASSMDRGSTYEQYF.

This chain links TRBV19 with TRBJ2-5; 7 nucleotides match TRBD1. The DNA end favors TRBJ2-7, so the J call may be wrong. Germline V gene lookup returns CDR1 LNHDA and CDR2 SQIVND (reference sequence). The CDR3 runs 17 residues. CDR3 residues: CASSTDQPGQIPYEQYF. CDR3 DNA sequence: TGTGCCAGTAGTACCGATCAACCGGGACAGATACCCTACGAGCAGTACTTC.

In this sample, this clone turned up once. The chain uses TRBV6-6 and TRBJ1-3; weak D call: TRBD1 (5 bases). The V end lost 5 bases, the J end lost 2 bases, and 13 bases lay between the germline ends. The CDR3 covers 15 residues. Germline lookup yields CDR1 MNHNY and CDR2 SVGAGI (reference sequence). This CDR3 reads CASSRDVDPGNTIYF. As DNA, the CDR3 is TGTGCCAGCAGTCGGGACGTCGACCCTGGAAACACCATATATTTT.

This chain joins TRBV7-9 and TRBJ2-4; D is undetermined. Germline values: CDR1 SEHNR, CDR2 FQNEAQ (reference sequence). Trimming left V 5 bases short and J 1 base short, with 18 bases between. There are 17 residues in the CDR3. For the CDR3, the DNA is TGTGCCAGCAGCCCCCGGACCCTTACCATGGCCAAAAACATTCAGTACTTC. This codes for CASSPRTLTMAKNIQYF.